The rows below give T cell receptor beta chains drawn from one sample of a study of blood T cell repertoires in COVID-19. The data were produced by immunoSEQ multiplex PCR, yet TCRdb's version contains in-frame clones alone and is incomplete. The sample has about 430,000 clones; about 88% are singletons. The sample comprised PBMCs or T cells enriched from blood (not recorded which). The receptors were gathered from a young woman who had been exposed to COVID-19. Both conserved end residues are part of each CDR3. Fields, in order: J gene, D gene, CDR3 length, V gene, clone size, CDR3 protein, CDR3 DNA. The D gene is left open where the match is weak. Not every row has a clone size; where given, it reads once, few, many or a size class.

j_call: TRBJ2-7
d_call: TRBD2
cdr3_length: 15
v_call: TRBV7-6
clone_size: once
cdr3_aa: CASSTGLAGSYEQYF
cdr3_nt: TGTGCCAGCAGCACCGGACTAGCGGGTTCCTACGAGCAGTACTTC

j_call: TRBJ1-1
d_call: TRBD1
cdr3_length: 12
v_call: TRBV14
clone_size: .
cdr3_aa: CASSQRQGEAFF
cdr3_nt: TGTGCCAGCAGCCAACGACAGGGCGAAGCTTTCTTT

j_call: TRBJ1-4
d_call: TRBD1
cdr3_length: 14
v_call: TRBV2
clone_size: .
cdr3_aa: CASKGTARNEKLFF
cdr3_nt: TGTGCCAGCAAGGGGACAGCCCGCAATGAAAAACTGTTTTTT

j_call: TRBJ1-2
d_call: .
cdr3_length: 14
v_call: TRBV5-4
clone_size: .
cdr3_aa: CASKNRDTMKGYTF
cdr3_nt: TGTGCCAGCAAAAACCGGGACACTATGAAGGGCTACACCTTC

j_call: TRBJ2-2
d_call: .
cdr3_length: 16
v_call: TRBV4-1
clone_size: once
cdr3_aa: CASSPGQTFDVGELFF
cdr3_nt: TGCGCCAGCAGCCCTGGACAGACCTTCGATGTCGGGGAGCTGTTTTTT

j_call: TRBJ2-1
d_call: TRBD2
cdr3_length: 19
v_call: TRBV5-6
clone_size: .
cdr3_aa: CASSSGTSGSWQRFDEQFF
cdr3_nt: TGTGCCAGCAGCTCTGGGACTAGCGGGAGTTGGCAACGTTTTGATGAGCAGTTCTTC

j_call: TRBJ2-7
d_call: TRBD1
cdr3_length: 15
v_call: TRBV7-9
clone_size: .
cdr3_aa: CASSLGTGSWFEQYF
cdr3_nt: TGTGCCAGCAGCCTTGGGACAGGGAGCTGGTTCGAGCAGTACTTC

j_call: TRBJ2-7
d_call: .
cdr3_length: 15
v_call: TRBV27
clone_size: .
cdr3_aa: CASSFTGPSSYEQYF
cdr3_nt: TGTGCCAGCAGTTTTACAGGGCCTAGCTCCTACGAGCAGTACTTC

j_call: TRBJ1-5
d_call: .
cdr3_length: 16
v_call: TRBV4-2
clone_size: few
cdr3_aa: CASSQDGGASNQPQHF
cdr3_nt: TGTGCCAGCAGCCAAGACGGGGGAGCGAGCAATCAGCCCCAGCATTTT

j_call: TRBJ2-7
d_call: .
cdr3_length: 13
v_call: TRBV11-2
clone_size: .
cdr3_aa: CASSLGYRGEQYF
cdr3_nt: TGTGCCAGCAGCTTGGGGTATAGGGGTGAGCAGTACTTC

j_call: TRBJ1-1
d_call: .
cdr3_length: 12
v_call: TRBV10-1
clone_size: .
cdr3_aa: CASTHLNTEAFF
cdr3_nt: TGCGCCAGCACGCACTTGAACACTGAAGCTTTCTTT

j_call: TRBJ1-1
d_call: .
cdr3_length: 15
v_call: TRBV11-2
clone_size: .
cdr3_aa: CASSFQYQGGTEAFF
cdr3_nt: TGTGCCAGCAGCTTTCAATATCAAGGGGGCACTGAAGCTTTCTTT

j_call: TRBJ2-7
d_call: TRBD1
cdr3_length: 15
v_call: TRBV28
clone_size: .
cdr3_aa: CASSGRGQGWYEQYF
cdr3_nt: TGTGCCAGCAGTGGGAGGGGACAGGGTTGGTACGAGCAGTACTTC

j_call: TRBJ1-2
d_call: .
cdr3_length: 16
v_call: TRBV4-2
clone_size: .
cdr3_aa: CASSQDERQKFYGYTF
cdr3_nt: TGTGCCAGCAGCCAAGATGAGAGACAAAAATTTTATGGCTACACCTTC

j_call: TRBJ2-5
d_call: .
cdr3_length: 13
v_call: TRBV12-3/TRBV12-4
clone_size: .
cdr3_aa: CASSYRYQETQYF
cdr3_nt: TGTGCCAGCAGTTACAGGTACCAAGAGACCCAGTACTTC

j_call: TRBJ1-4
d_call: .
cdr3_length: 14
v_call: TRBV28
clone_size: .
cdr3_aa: CASSLTGGNEKLFF
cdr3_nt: TGTGCCAGCAGTTTGACAGGAGGTAATGAAAAACTGTTTTTT

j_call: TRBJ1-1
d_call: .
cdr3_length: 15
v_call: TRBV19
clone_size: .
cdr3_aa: CASSIDHRAYTEAFF
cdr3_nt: TGTGCCAGTAGTATAGACCACAGGGCCTACACTGAAGCTTTCTTT

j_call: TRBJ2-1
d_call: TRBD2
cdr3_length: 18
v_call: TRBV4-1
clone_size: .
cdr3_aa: CASSQGRAGGKTYNEQFF
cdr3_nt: TGCGCCAGCAGCCAAGGCCGAGCGGGGGGCAAAACCTACAATGAGCAGTTCTTC

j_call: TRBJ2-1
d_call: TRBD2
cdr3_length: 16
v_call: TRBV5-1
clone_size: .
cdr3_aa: CASSFGGERGDNEQFF
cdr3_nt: TGCGCCAGCAGTTTCGGGGGTGAGCGGGGAGACAATGAGCAGTTCTTC

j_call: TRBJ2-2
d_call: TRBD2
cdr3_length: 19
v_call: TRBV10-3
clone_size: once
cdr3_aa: CAISGAGLAGGSNTGELFF
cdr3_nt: TGTGCCATCAGTGGCGCCGGACTAGCGGGGGGGTCGAACACCGGGGAGCTGTTTTTT

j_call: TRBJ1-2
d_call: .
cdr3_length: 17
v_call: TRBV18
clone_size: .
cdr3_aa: CASSPRSGNSGVYGYTF
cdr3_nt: TGTGCCAGCTCACCACGCTCGGGTAATAGTGGAGTCTATGGCTACACCTTC

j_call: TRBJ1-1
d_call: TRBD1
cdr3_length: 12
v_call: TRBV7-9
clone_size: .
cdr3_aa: CASSRQGTEAFF
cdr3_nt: TGTGCCAGCAGCCGACAGGGGACTGAAGCTTTCTTT